This TCR beta chain is drawn from a study of T cells in women clearing cervical HPV infection. About the research overall: Controls' single incident HPV16 infection cleared within 12 months without precancer. Study-wide findings and caveats: CIN3+ cases had significantly higher TCR repertoire richness than controls, but evenness did not differ. Richness differences could reflect unmeasured T-cell content per sample. Controls had more TRBV6-7 (0.16%) than cases (approximately 0.11%).

Points on this clone: Its antigen is unidentified. The sequenced fragment ends 3 residues before the CDR3 boundary, so the rest is inferred from the germline J gene.

V shed 5 bases, J shed 7 bases, and the junction held 10 bases outside the gene matches. Germline-derived CDR1 and CDR2 are SGHAT and FQNNGV. The CDR3 is 15 amino acids. Repertoires were generated with immunoSEQ multiplex PCR, while TCRdb's copy carries only in-frame clones and drops some. In total, the table holds about 20,000 clones. Sequenced sample: blood buffy coat. The V gene is TRBV11-2, the J gene TRBJ2-5, with 10 bases aligning to TRBD1. This clonotype was sampled from a woman aged 18 to 75 with a cervical HPV16 infection that either progressed to CIN3+ or cleared (not recorded which). CDR3 sequence reads: CASSRQGAYEVTQYF. The sequenced CDR3 bases are TGTGCCAGCAGCAGACAGGGGGCTTACGAAGTGACC.